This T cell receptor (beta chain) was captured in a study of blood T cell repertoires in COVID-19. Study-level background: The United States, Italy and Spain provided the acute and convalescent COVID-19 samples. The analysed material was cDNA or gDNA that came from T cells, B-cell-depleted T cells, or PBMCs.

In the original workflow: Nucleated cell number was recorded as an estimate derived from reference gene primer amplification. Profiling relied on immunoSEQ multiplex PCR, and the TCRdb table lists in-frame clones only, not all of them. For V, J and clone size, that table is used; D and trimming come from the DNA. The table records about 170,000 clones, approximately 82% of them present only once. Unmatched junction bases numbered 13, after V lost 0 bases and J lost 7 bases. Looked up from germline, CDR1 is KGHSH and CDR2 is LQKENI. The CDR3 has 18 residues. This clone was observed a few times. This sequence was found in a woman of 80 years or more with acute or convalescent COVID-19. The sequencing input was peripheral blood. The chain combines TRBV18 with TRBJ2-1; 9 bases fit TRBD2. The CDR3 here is CASSPPRGSGTSINEQFF. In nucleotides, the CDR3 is TGTGCCAGCTCACCACCGAGGGGTTCCGGGACTAGCATAAATGAGCAGTTCTTC.